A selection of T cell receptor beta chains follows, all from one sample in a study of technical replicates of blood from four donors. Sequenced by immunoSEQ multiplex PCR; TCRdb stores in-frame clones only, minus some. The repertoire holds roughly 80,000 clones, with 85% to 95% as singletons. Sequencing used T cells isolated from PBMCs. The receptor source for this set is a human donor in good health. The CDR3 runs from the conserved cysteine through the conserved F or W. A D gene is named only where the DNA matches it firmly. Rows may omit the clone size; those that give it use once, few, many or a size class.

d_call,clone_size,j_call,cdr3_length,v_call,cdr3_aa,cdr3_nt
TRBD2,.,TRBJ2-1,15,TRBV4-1,CASSQVAGISHEQFF,TGCGCCAGCAGCCAAGTAGCGGGAATAAGTCATGAGCAGTTCTTC
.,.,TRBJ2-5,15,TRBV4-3,CASSQDGAYQETQYF,TGCGCCAGCAGCCAAGATGGGGCCTATCAAGAGACCCAGTACTTC
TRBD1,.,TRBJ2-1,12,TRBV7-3,CASSPTGGEQFF,TGTGCCAGCAGCCCAACAGGGGGGGAGCAGTTCTTC
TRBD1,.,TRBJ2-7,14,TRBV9,CASSVGDRGTEQYF,TGTGCCAGCAGCGTAGGGGACAGGGGGACCGAGCAGTACTTC
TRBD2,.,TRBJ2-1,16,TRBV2,CASSEFKRESRDEQFF,TGTGCCAGCAGTGAGTTCAAGCGGGAGTCTAGGGATGAGCAGTTCTTC
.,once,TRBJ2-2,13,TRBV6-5,CASSYRGTGELFF,TGTGCCAGCAGTTACCGGGGCACCGGGGAGCTGTTTTTT
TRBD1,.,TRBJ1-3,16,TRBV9,CASSSQGDRSGNTIYF,TGTGCCAGCAGTTCCCAGGGGGACCGCTCTGGAAACACCATATATTTT
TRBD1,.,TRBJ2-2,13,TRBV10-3,CAITTGATGELFF,TGTGCCATTACGACAGGGGCGACCGGGGAGCTGTTTTTT
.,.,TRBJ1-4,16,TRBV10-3,CAISESAGSTNEKLFF,TGTGCCATCAGTGAGTCGGCGGGATCAACTAATGAAAAACTGTTTTTT
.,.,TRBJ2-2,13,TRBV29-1,CSADQGNTGELFF,TGCAGCGCCGATCAGGGTAACACCGGGGAGCTGTTTTTT
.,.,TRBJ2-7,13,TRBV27,CASSLSRVYEQYF,TGTGCCAGCAGTTTATCACGCGTCTACGAGCAGTACTTC
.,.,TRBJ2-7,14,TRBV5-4,CASSLSGRLYEQYF,TGTGCCAGCAGCTTATCCGGGAGACTCTACGAGCAGTACTTC
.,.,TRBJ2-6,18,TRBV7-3,CASSKMAGSYSGANVLTF,TGTGCCAGCAGCAAAATGGCAGGTTCATACTCTGGGGCCAACGTCCTGACTTTC
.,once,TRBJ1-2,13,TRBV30,CAWSVPGLRGYTF,TGTGCCTGGAGTGTACCTGGACTGAGGGGCTACACCTTC
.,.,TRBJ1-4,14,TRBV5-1,CASSQGPTNEKLFF,TGCGCCAGCAGCCAGGGGCCCACTAATGAAAAACTGTTTTTT
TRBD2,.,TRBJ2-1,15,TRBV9,CASSPRLAGDNEQFF,TGTGCCAGCAGCCCTCGACTAGCGGGAGATAATGAGCAGTTCTTC
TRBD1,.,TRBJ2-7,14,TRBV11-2,CASSPGQGSLEQYF,TGTGCCAGCAGCCCGGGACAGGGCAGCCTCGAGCAGTACTTC
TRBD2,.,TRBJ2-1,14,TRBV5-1,CASSVERELVEQFF,TGCGCCAGCAGCGTCGAGCGGGAGTTGGTTGAGCAGTTCTTC
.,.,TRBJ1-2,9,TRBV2,CASRMGPPF,TGTGCCAGCAGGATGGGGCCTCCCTTC
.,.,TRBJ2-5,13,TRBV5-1,CASSLATEETQYF,TGCGCCAGCAGCTTGGCCACGGAGGAGACCCAGTACTTC
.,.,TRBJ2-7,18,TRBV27,CASSGLGEGGDITYEQYF,TGTGCCAGCAGCGGACTCGGGGAGGGTGGGGACATAACCTACGAGCAGTACTTC
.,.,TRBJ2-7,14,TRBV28,CASSFIAGAYEQYF,TGTGCCAGCAGTTTCATTGCAGGCGCCTACGAGCAGTACTTC
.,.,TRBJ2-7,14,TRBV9,CASSVGGLSYEQYF,TGTGCCAGCAGCGTAGGGGGACTTTCCTACGAGCAGTACTTC
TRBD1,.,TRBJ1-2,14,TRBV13,CASSLWGTAYGYTF,TGTGCCAGCAGCTTATGGGGGACAGCCTATGGCTACACCTTC
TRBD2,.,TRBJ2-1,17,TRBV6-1,CASRERPGLAGDDEQFF,TGTGCCAGCAGAGAAAGGCCAGGACTAGCGGGTGATGATGAGCAGTTCTTC
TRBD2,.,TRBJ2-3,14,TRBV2,CASSITSGPGTQYF,TGTGCCAGCAGTATCACTAGCGGTCCGGGAACGCAGTATTTT
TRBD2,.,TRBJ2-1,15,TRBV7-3,CASSLAGGTYNEQFF,TGTGCCAGCAGTCTAGCGGGAGGTACCTACAATGAGCAGTTCTTC
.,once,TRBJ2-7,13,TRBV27,CASSSQGSYEQYF,TGTGCCAGCAGTTCCCAGGGATCCTACGAGCAGTACTTC
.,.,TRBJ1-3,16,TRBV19,CASRARSGLSGNTIYF,TGTGCCAGTAGGGCCAGATCAGGCCTCAGTGGAAACACCATATATTTT